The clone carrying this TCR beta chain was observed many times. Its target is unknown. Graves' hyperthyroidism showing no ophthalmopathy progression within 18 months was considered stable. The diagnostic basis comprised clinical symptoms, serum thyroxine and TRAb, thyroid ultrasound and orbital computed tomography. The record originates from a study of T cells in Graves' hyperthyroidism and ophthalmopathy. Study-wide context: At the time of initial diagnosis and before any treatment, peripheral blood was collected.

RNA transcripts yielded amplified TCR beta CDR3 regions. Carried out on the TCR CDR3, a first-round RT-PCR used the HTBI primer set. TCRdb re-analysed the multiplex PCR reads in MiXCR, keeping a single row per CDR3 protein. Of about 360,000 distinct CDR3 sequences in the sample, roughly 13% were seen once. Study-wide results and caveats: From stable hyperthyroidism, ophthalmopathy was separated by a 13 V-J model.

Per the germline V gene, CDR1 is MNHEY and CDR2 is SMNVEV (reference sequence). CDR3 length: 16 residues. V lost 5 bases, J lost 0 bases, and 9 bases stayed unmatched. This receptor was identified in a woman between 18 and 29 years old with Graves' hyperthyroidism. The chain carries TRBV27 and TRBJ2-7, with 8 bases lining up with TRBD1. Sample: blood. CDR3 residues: CASSPGTGGSSYEQYF. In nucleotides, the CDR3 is TGTGCCAGCAGTCCAGGGACAGGCGGAAGCTCCTACGAGCAGTACTTC.